This T cell receptor beta chain was obtained from a study of cytomegalovirus exposure and HLA in healthy donors. Germline V gives CDR1 LNHDA, CDR2 SQIVND (reference sequence). The CDR3 contains 13 residues. V lost 4 bases to trimming and J lost 2 bases, with 8 bases between them. 13 Jbeta primers and 60 Vbeta primers were used for the PCR. Profiled with immunoSEQ multiplex PCR; TCRdb holds only in-frame clones, not every one. The table includes 150,000 to 200,000 clones, 77% detected once. This clonotype originated in a woman aged 60-75 years in good health and CMV-seropositive. V and J are TRBV19 and TRBJ2-5; D is undetermined. Source material: PBMCs. CDR3 coding DNA: TGTGCCAGTAGTAGAGGAATACAAGAGACCCAGTACTTC. Translating it yields CASSRGIQETQYF. The whole variable domain, filled in from reference TRBV19 and TRBJ2-5, reads DGGITQSPKYLFRKEGQNVTLSCEQNLNHDAMYWYRQDPGQGLRLIYYSQIVNDFQKGDIAEGYSVSREKKESFPLTVTSAQKNPTAFYLCASSRGIQETQYFGPGTRLLVL.